This is a list of T cell receptor beta chains from one sample in a study of human T cells and chemical hapten exposure. TCRdb redid the calling of the 5' RACE reads with MiXCR, one entry per CDR3 protein. The sample carries around 80,000 distinct CDR3 sequences, around 15% recorded once. These receptors were obtained from a female donor in good health. CDR3s include the opening cysteine and the closing phenylalanine or tryptophan. The D gene is left open where the match is weak. Clone size is given for some rows only: seen once, a few or many times, or a class if the clone is expanded.

V	D	size	J	DNA	CDR3
TRBV7-2	NA	NA	TRBJ2-3	TGTGCCAGCAGCCCCCAGGGGCCGACAGATACGCAGTATTTT	CASSPQGPTDTQYF
TRBV20-1	TRBD1	NA	TRBJ1-5	TGCAGTGCTAGGGCAGGGGGCAACAATCAGCCCCAGCATTTT	CSARAGGNNQPQHF
TRBV27	NA	few	TRBJ1-3	TGTGCCAGCAGTTTTATTTACAGGGAACGGGGAAACACCATATATTTT	CASSFIYRERGNTIYF
TRBV20-1	NA	few	TRBJ2-3	TGCAGTGCTGGGATACGAGGGACAGATACGCAGTATTTT	CSAGIRGTDTQYF
TRBV28	NA	few	TRBJ1-2	TGTGCCAGCAGTTTGTCAGGACTATATGGCTACACCTTC	CASSLSGLYGYTF
TRBV21-1	NA	NA	TRBJ1-2	TGTGCCAGCAGGATCAGGGGGGGGTTATGTGGCTACACCTTC	CASRIRGGLCGYTF
TRBV20-1	TRBD1	many	TRBJ2-1	TGCAGTGCTAGAGATCCGGGACAGGGAGAGTACAATGAGCAGTTCTTC	CSARDPGQGEYNEQFF
TRBV2	NA	NA	TRBJ1-1	TGTGCCAGCAGCGTTGGACTGCGCGGCACTGAAGCTTTCTTT	CASSVGLRGTEAFF
TRBV20-1	TRBD2	few	TRBJ2-1	TGCAGTGCTAGGGGGATTCTAGCGGGGGAAAACAATGAGCAGTTCTTC	CSARGILAGENNEQFF
TRBV29-1	TRBD1	NA	TRBJ2-3	TGCAGCGTGGGGACAGGGGACGGATCAGATACGCAGTATTTT	CSVGTGDGSDTQYF
TRBV24-1	NA	many	TRBJ2-2	TGTGCCACCAGTGATTTCACGAACACCGGGGAGCTGTTTTTT	CATSDFTNTGELFF
TRBV6-5	NA	few	TRBJ1-2	TGTGCCAGCAGTTACAATCGTCAGGGTCGGGAAGGCTACACCTTC	CASSYNRQGREGYTF
TRBV6-1	NA	few	TRBJ1-1	TGTGCCAGCAGGAGGACAGAGAGCACTGAAGCTTTCTTT	CASRRTESTEAFF
TRBV29-1	NA	few	TRBJ2-7	TGCAGCGTTGAATGGGAGGGGGACTACGAGCAGTACTTC	CSVEWEGDYEQYF
TRBV20-1	NA	few	TRBJ1-5	TGCAGTGCGCCGGACAGAGGGGCCCCTTTGAACAAGCCCCAGCATTTT	CSAPDRGAPLNKPQHF
TRBV5-1	NA	few	TRBJ2-3	TGCGCCAGCAGCCAACGAGGCACCGGGACTGGGAGAGATACGCAGTATTTT	CASSQRGTGTGRDTQYF
TRBV28	TRBD1	NA	TRBJ1-1	TGTGCCAGCAGTCCTACAGGGGGCTTAACTGAAGCTTTCTTT	CASSPTGGLTEAFF
TRBV30	NA	many	TRBJ2-2	TGTGCCTGGAGTGTACTAAGCGTTGACACCGGGGAGCTGTTTTTT	CAWSVLSVDTGELFF
TRBV5-1	TRBD2	few	TRBJ2-1	TGCGCCAGCAGCTCCGGACTAGCGGGGTTGGATGAGCAGTTCTTC	CASSSGLAGLDEQFF
TRBV5-6	NA	NA	TRBJ2-1	TGTGCCAGCAGCTTGGACAGGGTTAATGAGCAGTTCTTC	CASSLDRVNEQFF
TRBV28	TRBD2	few	TRBJ2-1	TGTGCCAGCAGAAAAGGACTAGCTGCTAACTCCTACAATGAGCAGTTCTTC	CASRKGLAANSYNEQFF
TRBV7-9	NA	NA	TRBJ2-5	TGTGCCAGCAGCTTAGCGACGGGGGCACAAGAGACCCAGTACTTC	CASSLATGAQETQYF
TRBV10-3	NA	few	TRBJ2-1	TGTGCCATCAGTGAACTTTCGAGCTCCTACAATGAGCAGTTCTTC	CAISELSSSYNEQFF
TRBV10-3	TRBD1	few	TRBJ1-6	TGTGCCACACGGACAGGGAATAATTCACCCCTCCACTTT	CATRTGNNSPLHF
TRBV12-3/TRBV12-4	TRBD1	few	TRBJ1-1	TGTGCCAGCAAACTAGGGACAGGGGGGATACGGAACACTGAAGCTTTCTTT	CASKLGTGGIRNTEAFF
TRBV12-3/TRBV12-4	TRBD2	NA	TRBJ2-3	TGTGCCAGCACCCAATACGGGGGGGACGCAGATACGCAGTATTTT	CASTQYGGDADTQYF
TRBV24-1	NA	few	TRBJ2-3	TGTGCCACCAGTGATTCCCAGGGATCAGATACGCAGTATTTT	CATSDSQGSDTQYF
TRBV29-1	TRBD1	many	TRBJ1-2	TGCAGCGTTGACGCAGGGGGCCCCTATGGCTACACCTTC	CSVDAGGPYGYTF
TRBV5-1	NA	many	TRBJ2-1	TGCGCCAGCAGCCTCGACAGGATTTGGTTCTTC	CASSLDRIWFF
TRBV12-3/TRBV12-4	TRBD1	NA	TRBJ1-5	TGTGCCAGCAGCCCGCTTGGGACAGGCGGGGGACTTAGCAATCAGCCCCAGCATTTT	CASSPLGTGGGLSNQPQHF
TRBV10-2	NA	NA	TRBJ2-3	TGCGCCAGCAGGACGTTCGGGCAGGGGGGGGATACGCAGTATTTT	CASRTFGQGGDTQYF
TRBV23-1	TRBD1	NA	TRBJ2-5	TGCGCCAGCAGTCAATCGTTGGGACAGGGGGCAAAGACCCAGTACTTC	CASSQSLGQGAKTQYF
TRBV12-5	NA	NA	TRBJ1-1	TGTGCTAGTGCCCGCTGGGCGCCCGGGGCGGTTACTGAAGCTTTCTTT	CASARWAPGAVTEAFF
TRBV28	NA	NA	TRBJ1-3	TGTGCCAGCACCTTAGGGCCCGGAAACACCATATATTTT	CASTLGPGNTIYF
TRBV27	NA	many	TRBJ2-3	TGTGCCAGCAGGGGCATCACAGATACGCAGTATTTT	CASRGITDTQYF
TRBV11-2	NA	NA	TRBJ1-2	TGTGCCAGCAGCGCGGGGGCGTCCTATGGCTACACCTTC	CASSAGASYGYTF
TRBV7-8	NA	few	TRBJ2-2	TGTGCCAGCAGCTTCACAAACCCGGCGAACACCGGGGAGCTGTTTTTT	CASSFTNPANTGELFF
TRBV5-1	TRBD1	few	TRBJ2-5	TGCGCCAGCAGCATGGGACAGCTCCAAGAGACCCAGTACTTC	CASSMGQLQETQYF
TRBV7-2	TRBD1	NA	TRBJ1-6	TGTGCCAGCAGCTTCGGGACAGTAAATTCACCCCTCCACTTT	CASSFGTVNSPLHF
TRBV6-5	NA	few	TRBJ1-4	TGTGCCAGCAGTTCTGTGGGGGGTGAAAAACTGTTTTTT	CASSSVGGEKLFF
TRBV7-9	NA	many	TRBJ2-7	TGTGCCAGCAGCTTCGCCGGGACGTCCGGCAACGAGCAGTACTTC	CASSFAGTSGNEQYF
TRBV6-2/TRBV6-3	NA	NA	TRBJ1-4	TGTGCCAGCAGTTACAGTTTGCTGGGCTTGGATGAAAAACTGTTTTTT	CASSYSLLGLDEKLFF
TRBV3-1	NA	NA	TRBJ2-5	TGTGCCAGCAGCCAAGATGAGGAGACCCAGTACTTC	CASSQDEETQYF
TRBV5-4	TRBD1	few	TRBJ1-3	TGTGCCAGCACCCACAGGGGAGGCCCTGGAAACACCATATATTTT	CASTHRGGPGNTIYF
TRBV6-5	NA	few	TRBJ1-1	TGTGCCAGCAGTTACTCGATTAAAGGGATACGCACTGAAGCTTTCTTT	CASSYSIKGIRTEAFF
TRBV5-1	TRBD1	NA	TRBJ1-6	TGCGCCAGCAGCTTGGGACAGGGGGCGGAGTCACCCCTCCACTTT	CASSLGQGAESPLHF
TRBV6-2/TRBV6-3	TRBD2	NA	TRBJ2-3	TGTGCCATCTCTGGCGGGGGGAGCACAGATACGCAGTATTTT	CAISGGGSTDTQYF
TRBV6-2/TRBV6-3	NA	few	TRBJ2-1	TGTGCCAGCAGCTCTCGGGGGAACACCTACAATGAGCAGTTCTTC	CASSSRGNTYNEQFF
TRBV20-1	TRBD1	few	TRBJ1-6	TGCAGTGCTTTAAACAGGGGTGGGAATTCACCCCTCCACTTT	CSALNRGGNSPLHF
TRBV7-9	TRBD1	NA	TRBJ2-1	TGTGCCAGCAGCTTAGCTGTGACAGGGGGCCGCTACAATGAGCAGTTCTTC	CASSLAVTGGRYNEQFF